This T cell receptor (beta chain) emerged from a study of Tregs in tolerant kidney transplant recipients. The CDR3 contains 15 residues. V lost 4 bases and J lost 5, with 16 bases in between. CDR1 SGHNT and CDR2 YYREEE come from the germline V gene (reference sequence). This table comes from immunoSEQ multiplex PCR, and its TCRdb copy is limited to in-frame clones, with some not included. Of tens of thousands of clones detected, around 84% appear once; the ten largest clones hold roughly 4.5%. The clonotype originates from a human donor in good health. The sample consisted of CD4+ T cells from blood. This sequence joins TRBV5-4 and TRBJ2-1; D gene uncertain. CDR3 loop: CASSHKGRQDNEQFF. CDR3 sequence (DNA): TGTGCCAGCAGCCACAAGGGTCGGCAGGACAATGAGCAGTTCTTC.